This T cell receptor beta chain emerged from a study of OX40 agonist ivuxolimab in advanced cancers. CDR3 length equals 13 residues. Germline lookup yields CDR1 MNHNY and CDR2 SVGAGI (reference sequence). V was clipped by 6 bases and J by 7 bases; unmatched bases: 8. Produced via immunoSEQ multiplex PCR; TCRdb's table is partial and in-frame only. The data contain 69,000 or so clones, roughly 85% of them singletons. This sequence was found in an adult with an advanced solid tumor such as melanoma, head and neck, liver or kidney cancer. Source: CD4+ or CD8+ T cells sorted from blood, taken in a trial of the OX40 agonist ivuxolimab. The chain joins TRBV6-6 to TRBJ2-7, with 8 bases identical to TRBD1. The CDR3 loop reads CASSRTGRGEQYF. CDR3 nucleotides: TGTGCCAGCAGCCGGACAGGGCGTGGGGAGCAGTACTTC.